The entry below describes one TCR beta chain. Which antigen it targets is not known. The sample holds no much larger clone one base away, and base qualities are not on file. The sample comes from a study of metastatic and nonmetastatic thyroid tumors (dated by TCRdb to 2019 to 2021). Background for the entire study: Repertoires from peripheral blood and from tumor or nodule tissue samples of malignant and benign thyroid patients were compared.

General conclusions and limits of the study: TCR beta diversity was reported as significantly higher in malignant tumors than in benign nodules, in both blood and tumor samples.

V is trimmed back by 4 bases and J by 7 bases, and the junction contains 15 bases that no gene match accounts for. The CDR3 has 17 amino acids, counting the end cysteine and phenylalanine. Just the 51-base CDR3 DNA is kept, in frame starting at base 1. CDR1 and CDR2 were assigned from the germline V gene as SGHRS and YFSETQ. Libraries were constructed by PCR. The instrument was an Illumina HiSeq 4000. High-throughput sequencing was used to profile the CDR3 region of the TCR beta-chain in every patient. Regarding the original processing steps: CDR3 differences across clinicopathological groups were used to build a classifier for discriminating distant-metastatic papillary thyroid cancer patients. The Shannon index was used to assess repertoire diversity, and the Morisita-Horn index was used to assess tumor-blood repertoire similarity. TCRdb trimmed the raw reads at Q25, called clones with MiXCR and kept productive beta chains. These V and J calls rely on TCRdb rather than the paper's analysis. The sample table contains some 13,000 clones; only one count was recorded for approximately 12% of them. The top ten clonotypes cover approximately 14% of the sample.

No treatment had been received by any patient before thyroid surgery. Using T-cell receptor beta sequencing, the study looked back at clinical samples from patients collected from about 2011 to 2019. The TCR sequence derives from a female donor with papillary thyroid cancer or a benign thyroid nodule (not recorded which). Some clones in this sample may be carry-over from other donors' samples. Input material: blood. Recombination joined TRBV5-1 with TRBJ2-1; 9 of the junction bases match TRBD2. The DNA reads TGCGCCAGCAGCATCACCCCGGGACTAGCACAAATAAATGAGCAGTTCTTC. Translation gives CASSITPGLAQINEQFF.